This T cell receptor (beta chain) appears in the sequencing data of a study of OX40 agonist ivuxolimab in advanced cancers. The data were produced by immunoSEQ multiplex PCR, yet TCRdb's version contains in-frame clones alone and is incomplete. The sample shows almost 70,000 clones, approximately 90% of them seen only once. Germline V lookup: CDR1 SGHTA, CDR2 FQGTGA. CDR3 length: 18 residues. V shed 5 bases and J 1 base; nucleotides not matched to a gene: 12. The material was CD4+ or CD8+ T cells sorted from blood, obtained in a trial of the OX40 agonist ivuxolimab. This receptor was obtained from an adult with an advanced solid tumor such as melanoma, head and neck, liver or kidney cancer. This rearrangement joins TRBV7-3 to TRBJ2-1; 9 bases line up with TRBD1. The CDR3 coding sequence is TGTGCCAGCAGCGAAAACGTAGTGACAGGGGGATCCTACAATGAGCAGTTCTTC. Amino acids: CASSENVVTGGSYNEQFF.